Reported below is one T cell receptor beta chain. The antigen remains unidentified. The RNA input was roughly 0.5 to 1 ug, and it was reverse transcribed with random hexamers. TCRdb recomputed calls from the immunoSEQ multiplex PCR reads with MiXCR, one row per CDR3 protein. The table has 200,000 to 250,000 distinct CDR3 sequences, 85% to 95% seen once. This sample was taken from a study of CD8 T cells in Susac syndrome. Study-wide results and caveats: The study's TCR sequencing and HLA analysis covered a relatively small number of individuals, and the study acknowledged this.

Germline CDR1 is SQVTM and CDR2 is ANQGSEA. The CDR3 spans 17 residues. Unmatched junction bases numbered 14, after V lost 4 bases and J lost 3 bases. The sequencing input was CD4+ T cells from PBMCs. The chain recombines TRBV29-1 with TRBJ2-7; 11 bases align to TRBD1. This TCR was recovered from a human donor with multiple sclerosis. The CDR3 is CSVAGRSSGTGGYEQYF. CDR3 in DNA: TGCAGCGTTGCGGGACGGAGTTCCGGGACAGGGGGCTACGAGCAGTACTTC.